This entry concerns a single T cell receptor (beta chain). The antigen remains undetermined. The data originate from a study of cytomegalovirus exposure and HLA in healthy donors. Study-level findings and limits: Altogether, 170 or so TCR beta chains were recorded as cytomegalovirus-associated. A few chains linked to CMV were shown in vitro to be specific for CMV antigens.

Germline CDR1 SGHVS, CDR2 FNYEAQ. The CDR3 has 16 amino acids. J lost 6 bases, V lost 4 bases, and 10 bases had no gene match. The study ran its PCR with 60 Vbeta and 13 Jbeta primers. Data came from immunoSEQ multiplex PCR; TCRdb stores just in-frame clones and leaves some out. The sample records about 93,000 clones, more than 55% being singletons. The sample comprised PBMCs. The receptor comes from a boy under 18 in good health and CMV-seropositive. The genes are TRBV7-6 and TRBJ2-1; 9 bases agree with TRBD2. The CDR3 loop is CASSYMREGRANEQFF. The CDR3 coding sequence is TGTGCCAGCAGCTACATGCGGGAGGGCCGGGCCAATGAGCAGTTCTTC.